This T cell receptor (beta chain) was captured in a study of neurological immune-mediated disorders. Looking at the study overall: Of the approximately 34 patients with multiple sclerosis, 31 had relapsing-remitting MS, whereas the remaining 3 had secondary progressive MS. Study-wide results and caveats: The repertoires of 18 of 34 multiple sclerosis patients were placed by phylogenetic grouping in a single related-CDR3 cluster, which may be a signature.

The CDR3 spans 14 residues. V dropped 0 bases and J dropped 0 bases, with 7 bases sitting between them. Germline CDR1 and CDR2: SGHRS and YFSETQ. This clonotype was seen ten or more times. Its matching antigen is unknown. The team produced cDNA through 5'RACE using 10-nucleotide random UMIs. TCRdb ran MiXCR on the 5' RACE reads and lists one entry per CDR3 protein. Of fewer than 85,000 distinct CDR3 sequences listed, approximately 4.3% are singletons. Time point given: longitudinal time-point 3. This rearrangement joins TRBV5-1 to TRBJ2-7; D is unclear. This sequence was found in a woman aged 55-69 years with multiple sclerosis. The sequenced sample consisted of PBMCs. The CDR3 spells CASSLVPASYEQYF. The CDR3 DNA sequence: TGCGCCAGCAGCTTGGTCCCAGCCTCCTACGAGCAGTACTTC. Full variable domain (missing parts from reference TRBV5-1 and TRBJ2-7): KAGVTQTPRYLIKTRGQQVTLSCSPISGHRSVSWYQQTPGQGLQFLFEYFSETQRNKGNFPGRFSGRQFSNSRSEMNVSTLELGDSALYLCASSLVPASYEQYFGPGTRLTVT.